In this sample, the clone carrying this T cell receptor (beta chain) turned up a few times. Its antigen is not known. This sample was taken from a study of vaccination and CD4 T cells after COVID-19. Study-wide background: After nasal swab PCR-confirmed SARS-CoV-2, several convalescents had mild disease and one severe.

CDR3 length: 16 amino acids. Germline lookup yields CDR1 SNHLY and CDR2 FYNNEI. With 0 bases removed from V and 0 bases from J, the gap between germline ends came to 10 bases. Treatment given: 10-day PBMC culture with coronavirus spike peptide pools or control peptides (ViraFEST assay). ViraFEST expanded antigen-specific T cells with peptide pools, then sequenced TCRs. Oncomine TCR Beta short-read sequencing was applied to DNA from cultured CD4+ T cells. TCRdb analysed the PCR reads with MiXCR anew, one entry per CDR3 protein. This sample has some 20,000 distinct CDR3 sequences; around 45% occur once, and the top ten carry approximately 15%.

Sequencing used CD4+ T cells from blood, cultured in vitro. The V gene is TRBV2, the J gene TRBJ2-3, with TRBD2 as a possible D gene (5 bases). This sequence originates from a human donor who had recovered from COVID-19. CDR3 bases: TGTGCCAGCAGTGAAGCTAGCGCTTCTAGCACAGATACGCAGTATTTT. Translated, it gives CASSEASASSTDTQYF.